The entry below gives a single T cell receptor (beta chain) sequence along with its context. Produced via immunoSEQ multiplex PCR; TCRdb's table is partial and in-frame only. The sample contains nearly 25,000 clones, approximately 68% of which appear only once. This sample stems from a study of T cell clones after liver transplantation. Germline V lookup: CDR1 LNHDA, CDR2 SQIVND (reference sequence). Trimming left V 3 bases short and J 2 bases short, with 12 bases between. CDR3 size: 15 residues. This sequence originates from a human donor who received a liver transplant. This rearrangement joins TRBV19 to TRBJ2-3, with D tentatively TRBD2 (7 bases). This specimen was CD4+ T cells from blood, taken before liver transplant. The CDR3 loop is CASSIRGGYTDTQYF. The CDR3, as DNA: TGTGCCAGTAGTATTAGGGGGGGCTACACAGATACGCAGTATTTT.